One and the same sample provided the 27 T cell receptor beta chains below, sequenced in a study of read filtering for tumor transcriptome and immune sequencing. This library used around 0.4 ug RNA and molecular barcoded adaptors spanning alpha/delta and beta/gamma chains. TCRdb analysed the reads with MiXCR anew, one entry per CDR3 protein. In the table there are some 80,000 distinct CDR3 sequences, roughly an eighth of which are singletons. Sequencing was carried out using a population of CD138-negative cells sorted from bone marrow. Source of these receptors: a donor aged 40 or over with multiple myeloma.

This clonotype was picked up many times. This chain links TRBV11-2 with TRBJ1-4; no reliable D call. The CDR3 is 12 residues long. Per germline, CDR1 SGHAT and CDR2 FQNNGV. Deletions cut 4 bases from V and 5 bases from J, with 5 bases between. CDR3: CASSYKNEKLFF. CDR3 bases: TGTGCCAGCAGCTACAAGAATGAAAAACTGTTTTTT.

Many counts were recorded for this clonotype. The chain is built from TRBV12-3 or TRBV12-4 and TRBJ2-1, with D unclear. The ends were cut back, 6 bases at V and 6 bases at J, with 12 bases in the middle. The CDR3 is made up of 13 amino acids. The CDR3: CASSRFGPNEQFF. The CDR3 region has the DNA TGTGCCAGCAGCCGGTTTGGCCCCAATGAGCAGTTCTTC.

This chain links TRBV5-1 with TRBJ2-7, with 10 bases matching TRBD2. The CDR3 runs to 15 residues. Germline trimming cut 0 bases from V and 6 bases from J; bases unmatched to any gene: 6. The V gene's germline CDR1 is SGHRS and CDR2 YFSETQ. CDR3 protein: CASSLGASGRIEQYF. The CDR3 DNA reads as TGCGCCAGCAGCTTGGGGGCTAGCGGGAGAATCGAGCAGTACTTC.

This clonotype was seen repeatedly, ten times or more. V and J are TRBV2 and TRBJ2-3; no reliable D call. V was pared by 7 bases and J by 2 bases, with 7 bases between. Germline V gene sequence: CDR1 SNHLY, CDR2 FYNNEI. The CDR3 runs to 12 residues. CDR3 nucleotides: TGTGCCAGCACCTCCTCCACAGATACGCAGTATTTT. Its protein is CASTSSTDTQYF.

A few counts support this clonotype. This chain links TRBV20-1 with TRBJ2-3; tentatively, D is TRBD2 (5 bases). Germline CDR1 DFQATT, CDR2 SNEGSKA (reference sequence). This CDR3 region has 15 residues. Trimming left V 5 bases short and J 1 base short, with 16 bases between. CDR3 amino acids: CSAGEFGVGTDTQYF. The DNA for the CDR3 is TGCAGTGCTGGGGAGTTCGGAGTCGGCACAGATACGCAGTATTTT.

This clonotype was observed at least ten times. The chain combines TRBV5-1 with TRBJ2-2, with D possibly TRBD2 on 5 matching bases. The CDR3 has 15 residues. Trimming cost V 1 base and J 5 bases, with 12 bases left between them. CDR1 is SGHRS, CDR2 YFSETQ, per germline. The CDR3 bases are TGCGCCAGCAGCTTGCGAGCGGTAGAGACCGGGGAGCTGTTTTTT. Protein: CASSLRAVETGELFF.

This clonotype was observed a single time. A much larger clone is a single base away; this may be a read error. This chain joins TRBV29-1 and TRBJ2-6; D tentatively fits TRBD1 or TRBD2 (5 bases each). The CDR3 length is 14 residues. The germline CDR1 and CDR2 sequences are SQVTM and ANQGSEA. The CDR3 sequence: CSVESDSGANVLAF. CDR3 bases: TGCAGCGTTGAATCGGACTCTGGGGCCAACGTCCTGGCTTTC.

In its sample, this clonotype was seen a few times. This rearrangement joins TRBV5-1 to TRBJ1-1, with D uncertain. Between the trimmed V and J ends, which lost 0 bases and 4 bases, there was a span of 10 bases. CDR3 size: 14 residues. Germline V lookup: CDR1 SGHRS, CDR2 YFSETQ. CDR3 protein: CASSLAAEVTEAFF. The CDR3 DNA reads as TGCGCCAGCAGCTTGGCCGCGGAGGTCACTGAAGCTTTCTTT.

The chain joins TRBV24-1 to TRBJ2-3; D is tentatively TRBD1 or TRBD2 (7 bases each). Germline V gene lookup returns CDR1 KGHDR and CDR2 SFDVKD. The CDR3 runs 15 residues. Trimming shortened V by 7 bases and J by 5 bases, and 18 bases separated the two germline ends. CDR3 nucleotide sequence: TGTGCCACCAGAGAACGACAGGGAGGGAGAGATACGCAGTATTTT. Protein product: CATRERQGGRDTQYF.

This clonotype was detected ten times or more. The chain combines TRBV5-1 with TRBJ1-5; the match to TRBD1 covers 7 bases. CDR1 is SGHRS, CDR2 YFSETQ, per germline. Unmatched junction bases numbered 5, after V lost 4 bases and J lost 4 bases. CDR3 size: 14 residues. The CDR3 nucleotides read TGCGCCAGCAGCCCGGGACAGCTTAATCAGCCCCAGCATTTT. This encodes CASSPGQLNQPQHF.

This clonotype has at least ten counts. The chain couples TRBV29-1 to TRBJ1-1, with a weak D call TRBD1 (6 bases). Germline V gives CDR1 SQVTM, CDR2 ANQGSEA. This CDR3 is built from 12 residues. CDR3 sequence reads: CSDAGVGTEAFF. CDR3 nucleotides: TGCAGTGACGCAGGGGTCGGGACTGAAGCTTTCTTT. Full variable domain (rest looked up from reference TRBV29-1 and TRBJ1-1): SAVISQKPSRDICQRGTSLTIQCQVDSQVTMMFWYRQQPGQSLTLIATANQGSEATYESGFVIDKFPISRPNLTFSTLTVSNMSPEDSSIYLCSDAGVGTEAFFGQGTRLTVV.

The sample holds many counts of this clonotype. The CDR3 region is CSGGLAGADTQYF. The DNA of the CDR3 is TGCAGCGGTGGACTAGCGGGAGCCGATACGCAGTATTTT. The rearrangement uses TRBV29-1 and TRBJ2-3; 13 nucleotides line up with TRBD2. The germline V gene has CDR1 SQVTM and CDR2 ANQGSEA. CDR3 length: 13 residues. Trimming removed 7 bases from V and 6 bases from J; junction bases left unmatched: 4.

Many counts were recorded for this clonotype. As DNA, the CDR3 is TGTGCCAGCAGCTTGGTCGGGGAGCTGTTTTTT. Translating it yields CASSLVGELFF. This chain links TRBV11-2 with TRBJ2-2, with D unresolved. The ends were cut back, 3 bases at V and 7 bases at J, with 3 bases in the middle. Germline-derived CDR1 and CDR2 are SGHAT and FQNNGV. CDR3 length: 11 amino acids.

This clonotype has ten or more counts. The V call is TRBV10-3, the J call TRBJ2-1; TRBD1 aligns across 9 bases. Germline-derived CDR1 and CDR2 are ENHRY and SYGVKD. The CDR3 covers 15 residues. Germline trimming cut 6 bases from V and 3 bases from J; bases unmatched to any gene: 6. The DNA of the CDR3 is TGTGCCATCAGATCGGGACAGGGAAGCTACAATGAGCAGTTCTTC. It encodes CAIRSGQGSYNEQFF.

The sample holds many counts of this clonotype. Possible read error: a much larger clone is one base away. V is TRBV19 and J is TRBJ2-1; D not resolved. This CDR3 region has 14 residues. Germline CDR1 and CDR2: LNHDA and SQIVND (reference sequence). The CDR3 nucleotides read TGTGCCAGTAGTATAGGCGATTTTTACAATGGGCAGTTCTTC. Amino acid sequence: CASSIGDFYNGQFF.

The sample holds many counts of this clonotype. The chain employs TRBV18 and TRBJ2-2; the match to TRBD1 covers 7 bases. CDR1 and CDR2 from the germline V gene are KGHSH and LQKENI. This CDR3 contains 14 residues. The J segment lost 5 bases and the V segment lost 1 base, leaving 1 base of the junction unmatched. The CDR3 sequence is CASSPLDRTGELFF. The DNA for the CDR3 is TGTGCCAGCTCACCACTGGACAGGACCGGGGAGCTGTTTTTT.

This clonotype was observed at least ten times. CDR3 amino acids: CSAGGVSGNEQFF. In DNA form, the CDR3 reads TGCAGCGCCGGAGGAGTTTCTGGCAATGAGCAGTTCTTC. This rearrangement joins TRBV29-1 to TRBJ2-1, with D perhaps TRBD2 (5 bases). The CDR3 runs 13 residues. The V gene lost 7 bases and the J gene lost 6 bases, with 16 bases spanning the gap. CDR1 SQVTM and CDR2 ANQGSEA come from the germline V gene.

This clonotype appeared many times. J is TRBJ1-1 and V is TRBV11-3; D is ambiguous. Germline values: CDR1 SGHNT, CDR2 YENEEA. There are 13 residues in the CDR3. V dropped 4 bases and J dropped 3 bases, with 9 bases sitting between them. In DNA, the CDR3 is TGTGCCAGCAGCTCGCAGCGGGACACTGAAGCTTTCTTT. Protein product: CASSSQRDTEAFF.

Many counts were recorded for this clonotype. The chain carries TRBV18 and TRBJ1-1; the match to TRBD1 covers 8 bases. The germline V gene encodes CDR1 KGHSH and CDR2 LQKENI. CDR3 length: 14 residues. Trimming cost V 5 bases and J 8 bases; bases outside gene matches: 10. The CDR3 sequence: CASSSQRDRNEAFF. CDR3 nucleotides: TGTGCCAGCTCATCTCAACGGGACAGGAACGAAGCTTTCTTT.

At least ten counts were recorded for this clonotype. The chain uses TRBV7-9 and TRBJ2-5; 10 bases agree with TRBD2. This CDR3 region has 15 residues. The germline CDR1 and CDR2 sequences are SEHNR and FQNEAQ (reference sequence). The ends lost 0 bases at V and 5 bases at J; junction bases unmatched: 3. The CDR3 coding sequence is TGTGCCAGCAGCTTAGCACTAGCGGGATCGGAGACCCAGTACTTC. Residues: CASSLALAGSETQYF.

In this sample, this clonotype turned up many times. Germline is not matched at one junction end, which may reflect a read error. V is TRBV4-1 and J is TRBJ2-4, with D unclear. The V gene's germline CDR1 is MGHRA and CDR2 YSYEKL. CDR3 length: 16 amino acids. The chain's CDR3 is CASSQDGVLAKNIQYF. CDR3 bases: TGTGCCAGCAGCCAAGATGGGGTACTAGCCAAAAACATTCAGTACTTC.

In regard to this clonotype: A much bigger clone sits one base away, suggesting this may be a read error. The V gene is TRBV20-1, the J gene TRBJ2-1, with D possibly TRBD2 on 5 matching bases. In germline, CDR1 is DFQATT, CDR2 SNEGSKA (reference sequence). The CDR3 is 12 residues long. CDR3 sequence reads: CSDSALLNGQFF. DNA of the CDR3: TGCAGTGATAGCGCTTTACTCAATGGGCAGTTCTTC.

This clonotype was counted ten times or more. The genes are TRBV29-1 and TRBJ1-1; 10 nucleotides align to TRBD1. This CDR3 is built from 11 residues. Unmatched junction bases numbered 3, after V lost 7 bases and J lost 7 bases. The germline V gene has CDR1 SQVTM and CDR2 ANQGSEA. CDR3: CSAGTGVEAFF. The CDR3 DNA follows: TGCAGCGCCGGGACAGGGGTTGAAGCTTTCTTT.

In regard to this clonotype: This may arise from a read error, as a much more abundant clone is one base away. The J gene is TRBJ2-2, the V gene TRBV5-1; D is perhaps TRBD1 or TRBD2 (5 bases each). CDR1 and CDR2 from the germline V gene are SGHRS and YFSETQ. This CDR3 spans 16 amino acids. Between the trimmed V and J ends, which lost 1 base and 7 bases, there was a span of 17 bases. The CDR3 DNA follows: TGCGCCAGCAGCTTGATAACGGGGCCCCAAGACGGGGAGCTGTTTTTT. Its protein is CASSLITGPQDGELFF. Supplemented by reference TRBV5-1 and TRBJ2-2, the full variable domain reads KAGVTQTPRYLIKTRGQQVTLSCSPISGHRSVSWYQQTPGQGLQFLFEYFSETQRNKGNFPGRFSGRQFSNSRSEMNVSTLELGDSALYLCASSLITGPQDGELFFGEGSRLTVL.

This clonotype was observed many times. The genes are TRBV7-2 and TRBJ1-4; 8 bases match TRBD1. From germline, CDR1 is SGHTA and CDR2 FQGNSA. With 5 bases clipped from V and 5 bases from J, the junction kept 7 bases outside the gene matches. The CDR3 has 15 amino acids. CDR3 DNA: TGTGCCAGCAGCCGACCACCAGGGGGCAATGAAAAACTGTTTTTT. Its translation is CASSRPPGGNEKLFF.

This clonotype was counted between two and nine times. Sequence at one end of the junction differs from germline and may be a read error. This chain joins TRBV7-2 and TRBJ2-7; D remains ambiguous. There are 13 residues in the CDR3. Looked up from germline, CDR1 is SGHTA and CDR2 is FQGNSA. The CDR3: CAGSTFLSRSQYF. CDR3 DNA: TGCGCCGGCAGCACTTTTCTATCCCGGTCGCAGTACTTC. The variable domain in full, completed from reference TRBV7-2 and TRBJ2-7, reads GAGVSQSPSNKVTEKGKDVELRCDPISGHTALYWYRQSLGQGLEFLIYFQGNSAPDKSGLPSDRFSAERTGGSVSTLTIQRTQQEDSAVYLCAGSTFLSRSQYFGPGTRLTVT.

This clonotype was seen repeatedly, ten times or more. The J gene is TRBJ2-1, the V gene TRBV27; D could derive from TRBD1 or TRBD2 (5 bases each). Per germline, CDR1 MNHEY and CDR2 SMNVEV (reference sequence). The CDR3 sequence is 14 residues long. Deletions cut 2 bases from V and 8 bases from J, with 13 bases between. CDR3 bases: TGTGCCAGCAGTTTACTCCGGAGAGGGGATGAGCAGTTCTTC. The encoded protein is CASSLLRRGDEQFF.